A selection of T cell receptor beta chains follows, all from one sample in a study of cytomegalovirus exposure and HLA in healthy donors. This table comes from immunoSEQ multiplex PCR, and its TCRdb copy is limited to in-frame clones, with some not included. The sample lists 150,000 to 200,000 clones; 60% to 80% were seen once. Material: PBMCs. The origin of the receptors is a woman between 45 and 65 years old in good health and CMV-seropositive. The CDR3 runs from the conserved cysteine through the conserved F or W. The D gene is left open where the match is weak. Clone size appears in some rows only: once, few, many, or a class for an expanded clone.

TRBJ1-5 | - | - | TRBV2 | CASRGAVSNQPQHF | TGTGCCAGCAGGGGGGCGGTTAGCAATCAGCCCCAGCATTTT
TRBJ2-7 | few | - | TRBV14 | CASSHGYEQYF | TGTGCCAGCAGCCACGGGTACGAGCAGTACTTC
TRBJ2-3 | - | TRBD1 | TRBV29-1 | CSVGQQGGTDTQYF | TGCAGCGTTGGTCAACAGGGGGGCACAGATACGCAGTATTTT
TRBJ1-2 | - | TRBD1 | TRBV9 | CASRGITGVSGYTF | TGTGCCAGCAGAGGGATCACAGGGGTCTCTGGCTACACCTTC
TRBJ1-2 | - | - | TRBV7-9 | CASSLRQEDGYTF | TGTGCCAGCAGCTTAAGGCAGGAAGATGGCTACACCTTC
TRBJ1-6 | once | TRBD1 | TRBV2 | CASAKGGQALSVTNSPLHF | TGTGCCAGCGCCAAGGGGGGACAGGCCCTGAGCGTAACCAATTCACCCCTCCACTTT
TRBJ1-5 | few | - | TRBV11-2 | CASSLDTNQPQHF | TGTGCCAGCAGCTTAGACACAAATCAGCCCCAGCATTTT
TRBJ2-1 | - | TRBD2 | TRBV5-1 | CASSSHGTSGGPSYNEQFF | TGCGCCAGCAGCTCCCACGGGACTAGCGGGGGACCGAGCTACAATGAGCAGTTCTTC
TRBJ1-1 | - | TRBD1 | TRBV4-2 | CASSAQGAGTEAFF | TGTGCCAGCAGCGCACAGGGGGCGGGCACTGAAGCTTTCTTT
TRBJ2-7 | - | TRBD2 | TRBV30 | CAWSRGGLSHEQYF | TGTGCCTGGAGTCGGGGGGGGCTGTCCCACGAGCAGTACTTC
TRBJ1-5 | - | - | TRBV19 | CASSPYGQGPFLHF | TGTGCCAGTAGTCCTTACGGGCAGGGGCCCTTCCTGCATTTT
TRBJ2-1 | - | TRBD2 | TRBV9 | CASSPSGLASYNEQFF | TGTGCCAGCAGCCCAAGCGGACTAGCGAGTTACAATGAGCAGTTCTTC
TRBJ2-1 | - | - | TRBV2 | CASSEARGYNEQFF | TGTGCCAGCAGTGAAGCGCGGGGTTACAATGAGCAGTTCTTC
TRBJ2-1 | few | - | TRBV30 | CAWSVRGGALGVNEQFF | TGTGCCTGGAGTGTACGTGGGGGGGCCTTGGGCGTCAATGAGCAGTTCTTC
TRBJ1-5 | - | TRBD1 | TRBV5-1 | CASSSGQGNQPQHF | TGCGCCAGCAGCTCGGGACAGGGGAATCAGCCCCAGCATTTT
TRBJ1-6 | - | TRBD1 | TRBV6-8 | CASSYRPGQGHSPLHF | TGTGCCAGCAGTTACCGACCGGGACAGGGACATTCACCCCTCCACTTT
TRBJ2-3 | once | - | TRBV27 | CASSLAVKGDTQYF | TGTGCCAGCAGTTTAGCGGTTAAAGGAGATACACAGTATTTT
TRBJ2-1 | - | - | TRBV7-3 | CASSLTVANEQFF | TGTGCCAGCAGCTTAACCGTAGCAAATGAGCAGTTCTTC
TRBJ1-1 | - | - | TRBV5-1 | CASSLARGNMNTEAFF | TGCGCCAGCAGCTTGGCCAGGGGTAACATGAACACTGAAGCTTTCTTT
TRBJ2-3 | - | - | TRBV2 | CASLTWATSTDTQYF | TGTGCCAGCCTTACCTGGGCAACTAGCACAGATACGCAGTATTTT
TRBJ1-3 | - | - | TRBV7-9 | CASSSRRKENTIYF | TGTGCCAGCAGCTCGCGGAGGAAAGAAAACACCATATATTTT
TRBJ2-2 | - | - | TRBV10-3 | CAISRVEGARVLAGELFF | TGTGCCATCAGCCGAGTCGAAGGGGCGAGAGTATTGGCCGGGGAGCTGTTTTTT
TRBJ1-2 | - | - | TRBV2 | CASTANYGYTF | TGTGCCAGCACGGCTAACTATGGCTACACCTTC
TRBJ1-6 | - | TRBD1 | TRBV5-1 | CASRLDRSDNSPLHF | TGCGCCAGCAGATTGGACAGGTCAGATAATTCACCCCTCCACTTT
TRBJ1-2 | - | - | TRBV6-1 | CASSESDRNYGYTF | TGTGCCAGCAGTGAAAGTGACAGAAACTATGGCTACACCTTC
TRBJ2-1 | - | TRBD1 | TRBV11-2 | CASSLAGTGGTYEQFF | TGTGCCAGCAGCTTAGCCGGGACAGGGGGCACGTATGAGCAGTTCTTC
TRBJ2-7 | - | - | TRBV6-5 | CASSYGRRGNEQYF | TGTGCCAGCAGTTACGGCAGGCGTGGCAACGAGCAGTACTTC
TRBJ2-1 | - | TRBD2 | TRBV4-1 | CASSQDPSGGLNSYNEQFF | TGCGCCAGCAGCCAAGACCCTAGCGGGGGCCTTAACTCCTACAATGAGCAGTTCTTC
TRBJ2-1 | - | TRBD1 | TRBV5-1 | CASSSDRDRAYNEQFF | TGCGCCAGCAGCTCGGACCGGGACAGGGCCTACAATGAGCAGTTCTTC
TRBJ2-2 | - | TRBD2 | TRBV27 | CASSPLLAGEGGELFF | TGTGCCAGCAGTCCCCTTCTAGCGGGGGAAGGCGGGGAGCTGTTTTTT
TRBJ2-5 | - | TRBD1 | TRBV7-8 | CASSLGGTGMRETQYF | TGTGCCAGCAGCTTAGGAGGGACAGGGATGAGGGAGACCCAGTACTTC
TRBJ2-1 | - | TRBD1 | TRBV13 | CASSGDRGRSSYNEQFF | TGTGCCAGCAGCGGAGACAGGGGGCGGAGCTCCTACAATGAGCAGTTCTTC
TRBJ2-2 | - | - | TRBV27 | CASYSRGTAANTGELFF | TGTGCCAGCTATTCCCGTGGGACTGCGGCGAACACCGGGGAGCTGTTTTTT
TRBJ1-5 | - | - | TRBV5-8 | CASSFERRGPMSNQPQHF | TGTGCCAGCAGCTTTGAACGACGCGGCCCTATGAGCAATCAGCCCCAGCATTTT
TRBJ2-7 | - | TRBD1 | TRBV7-2 | CASSLGQGFSYEQYF | TGTGCCAGCAGCTTAGGACAGGGATTCTCCTACGAGCAGTACTTC
TRBJ1-1 | few | TRBD1 | TRBV5-4 | CASSLRTGGNTEAFF | TGTGCCAGCAGCCTGCGGACAGGGGGCAATACTGAAGCTTTCTTT
TRBJ2-1 | - | - | TRBV19 | CASSILRDTYNEQFF | TGTGCCAGTAGTATACTCAGGGACACATACAATGAGCAGTTCTTC
TRBJ1-5 | - | TRBD1 | TRBV6-5 | CASSRQGNQPQHF | TGCGCCAGCAGTCGACAGGGCAACCAGCCCCAGCATTTT
TRBJ1-1 | - | - | TRBV7-6 | CASSTVGQEAFF | TGTGCCAGCAGTACAGTAGGACAGGAAGCTTTCTTT
TRBJ1-6 | - | TRBD1 | TRBV6-4 | CASRGQVNSPLHF | TGTGCCAGCAGAGGACAGGTTAATTCACCCCTCCACTTT
TRBJ2-6 | - | TRBD1 | TRBV2 | CASRGQGTSGANVLTF | TGTGCCAGCAGGGGACAGGGGACATCTGGGGCCAACGTCCTGACTTTC
TRBJ1-4 | - | TRBD1 | TRBV11-2 | CASSSRDRANEKLFF | TGTGCCAGCAGCTCCCGGGACAGGGCTAATGAAAAACTGTTTTTT
TRBJ2-5 | - | - | TRBV18 | CASSIEPYQETQYF | TGTGCCAGCTCCATCGAGCCGTATCAAGAGACCCAGTACTTC
TRBJ2-3 | - | TRBD2 | TRBV18 | CASSPEASGGTDTQYF | TGTGCCAGCTCACCAGAGGCTAGCGGGGGGACAGATACGCAGTATTTT
TRBJ2-2 | - | - | TRBV4-1 | CASSQVSNTGELFF | TGCGCCAGCAGCCAAGTATCGAACACCGGGGAGCTGTTTTTT
TRBJ2-5 | - | - | TRBV4-1 | CASSRTFQGRETQYF | TGCGCCAGCAGCCGCACGTTTCAAGGGAGGGAGACCCAGTACTTC
TRBJ1-5 | - | - | TRBV4-1 | CASSPLTADPNQPQHF | TGCGCCAGCAGCCCATTGACAGCCGACCCCAATCAGCCCCAGCATTTT
TRBJ2-3 | - | - | TRBV14 | CASSHFLSTDTQYF | TGTGCCAGCAGCCACTTTCTTAGCACAGATACGCAGTATTTT
TRBJ1-1 | - | - | TRBV10-2 | CASSGDTEAFF | TGCGCCAGCAGTGGAGACACTGAAGCTTTCTTT
TRBJ2-3 | - | TRBD1 | TRBV2 | CASSKEDRVPTDTQYF | TGTGCCAGCAGTAAGGAGGACAGGGTCCCCACAGATACGCAGTATTTT
TRBJ2-1 | - | TRBD2 | TRBV5-1 | CASSLGGGGASEQFF | TGCGCCAGCAGCTTAGGTGGCGGGGGGGCTAGTGAGCAGTTCTTC
TRBJ2-3 | - | - | TRBV5-4 | CASSIDRTSTDTQYF | TGTGCCAGCAGCATCGACAGGACTAGCACAGATACGCAGTATTTT
TRBJ2-7 | few | TRBD1 | TRBV7-2 | CASRTGGSYEQYF | TGTGCCAGTAGGACAGGGGGCTCCTACGAGCAGTACTTC
TRBJ2-1 | - | TRBD1 | TRBV4-1 | CASSQGRGYNEQFF | TGCGCCAGCAGCCAAGGCAGGGGGTACAATGAGCAGTTCTTC
TRBJ1-1 | few | TRBD1 | TRBV7-9 | CSSSLVTGGRNTEAFF | TGTTCCAGCAGCTTGGTGACAGGGGGCAGGAACACTGAAGCTTTCTTT